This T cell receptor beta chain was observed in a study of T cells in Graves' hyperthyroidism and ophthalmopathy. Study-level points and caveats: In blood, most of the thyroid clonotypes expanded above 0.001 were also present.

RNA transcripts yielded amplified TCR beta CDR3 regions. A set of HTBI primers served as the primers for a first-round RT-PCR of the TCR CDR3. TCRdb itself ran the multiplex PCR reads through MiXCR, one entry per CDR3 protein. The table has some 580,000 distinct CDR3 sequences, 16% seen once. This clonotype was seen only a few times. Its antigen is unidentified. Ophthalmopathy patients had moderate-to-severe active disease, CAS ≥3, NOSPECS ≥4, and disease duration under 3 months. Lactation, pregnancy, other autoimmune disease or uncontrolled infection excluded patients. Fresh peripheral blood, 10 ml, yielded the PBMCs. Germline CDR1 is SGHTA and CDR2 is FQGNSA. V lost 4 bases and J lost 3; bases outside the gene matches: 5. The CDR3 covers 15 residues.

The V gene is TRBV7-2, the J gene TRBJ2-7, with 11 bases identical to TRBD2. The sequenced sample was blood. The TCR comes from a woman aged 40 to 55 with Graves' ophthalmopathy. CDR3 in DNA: TGTGCCAGCAGCTGGGGGACTAGCGGAGTCTACGAGCAGTACTTC. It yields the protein CASSWGTSGVYEQYF. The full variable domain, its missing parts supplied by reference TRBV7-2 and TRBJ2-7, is GAGVSQSPSNKVTEKGKDVELRCDPISGHTALYWYRQSLGQGLEFLIYFQGNSAPDKSGLPSDRFSAERTGGSVSTLTIQRTQQEDSAVYLCASSWGTSGVYEQYFGPGTRLTVT.